This TCR beta chain was sequenced during a study of T cell responses to AZD1222 COVID-19 vaccine. TCRdb's table, derived via immunoSEQ multiplex PCR, lists solely in-frame clones and lacks some. The sample has around 94,000 clones, around 85% seen once. V shed 0 bases and J shed 4 bases, with 11 bases lying between them. The CDR3 totals 15 residues. Germline CDR1 is SGDLS and CDR2 is YYNGEE. This sequence originates from an adult who received the AZD1222 COVID-19 vaccine. The chain combines TRBV9 with TRBJ1-3, with D unresolved. The sample here was peripheral blood, taken 28 days after the second AZD1222 dose. The CDR3 nucleotides read TGTGCCAGCAGCGTAGCTCCGGGTTTGGGAAACACCATATATTTT. Encoded protein: CASSVAPGLGNTIYF.